A selection of T cell receptor beta chains follows, all from one sample in a study of cytomegalovirus exposure and HLA in healthy donors. TCRdb's copy holds only in-frame clones and misses some; the assay was immunoSEQ multiplex PCR. The sample includes some 200,000 clones, approximately 85% seen only once; the top ten take around 1.4%. The sample taken for sequencing was PBMCs. Receptors were obtained from a girl aged 10 to 17 in good health and CMV-seropositive. CDR3s include the opening cysteine and the closing phenylalanine or tryptophan. D genes are given only for firm matches. Clone size is stated in some rows and not others, as once, few, many or a class when expanded.

TRBJ2-7 . . TRBV11-2 TGTGCCAGCAGCTTTGGTGCACTGTCCTACGAGCAGTACTTC CASSFGALSYEQYF
TRBJ2-3 . TRBD2 TRBV6-1 TGTGCCAGCAGTGAATCCCCAGCGGGGGGGCCTGGCACAGATACGCAGTATTTT CASSESPAGGPGTDTQYF
TRBJ1-2 . . TRBV19 TGTGCCAGTAGTATCGGGCAGGGCGCTAAGTATGGCTACACCTTC CASSIGQGAKYGYTF
TRBJ2-3 . . TRBV7-2 TGTGCCAGCAGCTTAGCGGGGGGAGACACAGATACGCAGTATTTT CASSLAGGDTDTQYF
TRBJ1-1 . . TRBV5-4 TGTGCCAGCAGCCTACGGGTAGAGAACACTGAAGCTTTCTTT CASSLRVENTEAFF
TRBJ2-7 . TRBD1 TRBV7-9 TGTGCCAGCAGCTTCCCGGAAGGGGACAGCCCCGGCTACGAGCAGTACTTC CASSFPEGDSPGYEQYF
TRBJ2-3 . TRBD2 TRBV7-9 TGTGCCAGCAGTTATCCTACCGGGGGGGACACAGATACGCAGTATTTT CASSYPTGGDTDTQYF
TRBJ2-2 . TRBD1 TRBV18 TGTGCCAGCTCACGAGGGACAGGGTTCACCGGGGAGCTGTTTTTT CASSRGTGFTGELFF
TRBJ2-1 . . TRBV19 TGTGCCAGTATAACGACAGTCTTACTGACCTACAATGAGCAGTTCTTC CASITTVLLTYNEQFF
TRBJ2-7 . TRBD1 TRBV4-3 TGCGCCAGCAGCCAAGATTCGGCAGGGGGTTACGAGCAGTACTTC CASSQDSAGGYEQYF
TRBJ1-5 few . TRBV25-1 TGTGCCAGCAGTGAATCACAGACAGGCTTCAATCAGCCCCAGCATTTT CASSESQTGFNQPQHF
TRBJ2-1 . . TRBV27 TGTGCCAGCAGCTTCCAGGGGTTTTCCTCCTACAATGAGCAGTTCTTC CASSFQGFSSYNEQFF
TRBJ1-1 . . TRBV6-1 TGTGCCAGCAGTGAGGGAGTTTCGGGAACTGAAGCTTTCTTT CASSEGVSGTEAFF
TRBJ2-2 . TRBD1 TRBV9 TGTGCCAGCAGCGTAGGGGGACAGGGGTATCCCGGGGAGCTGTTTTTT CASSVGGQGYPGELFF
TRBJ2-2 . TRBD1 TRBV30 TGTGCCTGGAGGGCTTACAGGGGGAGGTCGAACACCGGGGAGCTGTTTTTT CAWRAYRGRSNTGELFF
TRBJ2-7 . . TRBV7-2 TGTGCCAGCAGCTTTAGCGGAATCACCTACGAGCAGTACTTC CASSFSGITYEQYF
TRBJ2-3 . TRBD1 TRBV19 TGTGCCAGTAGTATATCTCGGGACAGGGCATTTACTTCGGTTAGGCAGTATTTT CASSISRDRAFTSVRQYF
TRBJ2-2 few TRBD2 TRBV5-1 TGCGCCAGCAGCCCGGGACTAGCGGGGGCCTCGAACACCGGGGAGCTGTTTTTT CASSPGLAGASNTGELFF
TRBJ1-4 . . TRBV5-5 TGTGCCAGCAGACCAGGGGTTAATGAAAAACTGTTTTTT CASRPGVNEKLFF
TRBJ2-3 . TRBD2 TRBV7-2 TGTGCCAGCAGCTTAGATCCAGCGGGGGGGCCAGATACGCAGTATTTT CASSLDPAGGPDTQYF
TRBJ1-2 . TRBD1 TRBV6-5 TGTGCCAGCAGTCCTGGGACAGCGAACTATGGCTACACCTTC CASSPGTANYGYTF
TRBJ2-1 . TRBD1 TRBV7-9 TGTGCCAGCAGCTTAGGACAGGGGGCTAATGAGCAGTTCTTC CASSLGQGANEQFF
TRBJ1-2 . TRBD1 TRBV13 TGTGCCAGCAGCTTATCGGCAGGGGGCGCCTATGGCTACACCTTC CASSLSAGGAYGYTF
TRBJ2-7 . TRBD2 TRBV30 TGTGCCTGGAGTCGACTAGCCGCCTACGAGCAGTACTTC CAWSRLAAYEQYF
TRBJ1-2 . . TRBV10-3 TGTGCCATCAGCCAGGATTATGGCTACACCTTC CAISQDYGYTF
TRBJ2-3 once . TRBV29-1 TGCAGCGCTAGCACAGATACGCAGTATTTT CSASTDTQYF